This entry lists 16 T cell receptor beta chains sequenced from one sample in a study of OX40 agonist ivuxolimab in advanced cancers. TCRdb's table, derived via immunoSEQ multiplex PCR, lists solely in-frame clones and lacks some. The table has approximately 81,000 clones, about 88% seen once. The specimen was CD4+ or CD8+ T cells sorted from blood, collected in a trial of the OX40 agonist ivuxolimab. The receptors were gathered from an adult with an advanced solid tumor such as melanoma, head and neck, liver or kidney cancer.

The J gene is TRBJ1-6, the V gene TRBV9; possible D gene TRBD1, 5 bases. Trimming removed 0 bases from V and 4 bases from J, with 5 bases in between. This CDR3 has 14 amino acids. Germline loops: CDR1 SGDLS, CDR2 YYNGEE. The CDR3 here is CASSVAGYNSPLHF. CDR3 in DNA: TGTGCCAGCAGCGTAGCAGGGTATAATTCACCCCTCCACTTT.

The CDR3 coding sequence is TGTGCCAGCAGCCCTAATACAGGGAAAACCGGGGAGCTGTTTTTT. Translating gives CASSPNTGKTGELFF. V is TRBV5-4 and J is TRBJ2-2; perhaps TRBD1 as D (6 bases). Germline V lookup: CDR1 SGHNT, CDR2 YYREEE (reference sequence). With 4 bases removed from V and 5 bases from J, the gap between germline ends came to 15 bases. This CDR3 comprises 15 residues.

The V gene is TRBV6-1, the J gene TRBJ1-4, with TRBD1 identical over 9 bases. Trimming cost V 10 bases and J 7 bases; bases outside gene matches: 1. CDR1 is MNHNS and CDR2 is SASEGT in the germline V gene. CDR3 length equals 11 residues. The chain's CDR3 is CATQGAEKLFF. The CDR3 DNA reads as TGTGCCACACAGGGGGCTGAAAAACTGTTTTTT.

This CDR3 reads CASSINGGLKETQYF. CDR3 DNA sequence: TGTGCCAGTAGTATCAACGGGGGGCTAAAAGAGACCCAGTACTTC. V usage is TRBV19 and J usage is TRBJ2-5; TRBD2 is a possible D gene (7 bases). The V gene's germline CDR1 is LNHDA and CDR2 SQIVND (reference sequence). This CDR3 has 15 amino acids. The V end lost 3 bases, the J end lost 3 bases, and 14 bases lay between the germline ends.

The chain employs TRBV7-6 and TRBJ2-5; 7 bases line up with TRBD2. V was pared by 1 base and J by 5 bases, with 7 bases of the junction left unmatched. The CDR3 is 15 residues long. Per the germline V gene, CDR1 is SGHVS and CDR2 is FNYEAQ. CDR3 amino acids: CASSLVGGDAETQYF. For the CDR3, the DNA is TGTGCCAGCAGCTTAGTGGGGGGGGACGCGGAGACCCAGTACTTC.

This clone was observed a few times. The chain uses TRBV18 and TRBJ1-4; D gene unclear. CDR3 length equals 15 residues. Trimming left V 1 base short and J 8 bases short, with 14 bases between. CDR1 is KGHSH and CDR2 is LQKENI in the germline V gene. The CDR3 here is CASSPQGPLGEKLFF. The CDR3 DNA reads TGTGCCAGCTCACCACAAGGTCCCCTAGGGGAAAAACTGTTTTTT. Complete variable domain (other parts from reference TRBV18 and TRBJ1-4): NAGVMQNPRHLVRRRGQEARLRCSPMKGHSHVYWYRQLPEEGLKFMVYLQKENIIDESGMPKERFSAEFPKEGPSILRIQQVVRGDSAAYFCASSPQGPLGEKLFFGSGTQLSVL.

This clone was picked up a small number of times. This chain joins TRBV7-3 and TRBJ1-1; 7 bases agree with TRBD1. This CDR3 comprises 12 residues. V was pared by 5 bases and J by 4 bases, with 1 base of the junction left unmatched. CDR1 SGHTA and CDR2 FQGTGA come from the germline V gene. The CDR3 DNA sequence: TGTGCCAGCAGCCAGGGGGGCACTGAAGCTTTCTTT. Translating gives CASSQGGTEAFF.

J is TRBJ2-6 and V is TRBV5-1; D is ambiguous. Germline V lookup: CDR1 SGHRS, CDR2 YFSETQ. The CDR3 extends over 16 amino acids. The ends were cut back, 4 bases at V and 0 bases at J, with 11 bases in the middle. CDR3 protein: CASSPMLSSGANVLTF. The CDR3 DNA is TGCGCCAGCAGCCCGATGTTGAGCTCTGGGGCCAACGTCCTGACTTTC.

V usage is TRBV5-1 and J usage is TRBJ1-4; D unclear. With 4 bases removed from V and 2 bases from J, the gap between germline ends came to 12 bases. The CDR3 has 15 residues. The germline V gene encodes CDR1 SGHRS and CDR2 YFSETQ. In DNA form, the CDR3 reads TGCGCCAGCAGCCGATTCGTCGACACTAATGAAAAACTGTTTTTT. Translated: CASSRFVDTNEKLFF.

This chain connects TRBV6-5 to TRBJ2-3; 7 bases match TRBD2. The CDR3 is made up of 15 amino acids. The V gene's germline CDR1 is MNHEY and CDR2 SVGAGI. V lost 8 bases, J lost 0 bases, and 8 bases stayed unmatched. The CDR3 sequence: CASPPSGKSTDTQYF. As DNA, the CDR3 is TGTGCCAGCCCTCCGAGCGGGAAAAGCACAGATACGCAGTATTTT.

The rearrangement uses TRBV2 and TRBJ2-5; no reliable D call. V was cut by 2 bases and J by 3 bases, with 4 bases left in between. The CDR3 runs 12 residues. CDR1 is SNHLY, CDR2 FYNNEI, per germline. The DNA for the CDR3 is TGTGCCAGCAGTGAACTAGAAGAGACCCAGTACTTC. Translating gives CASSELEETQYF. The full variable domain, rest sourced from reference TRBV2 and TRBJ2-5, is EPEVTQTPSHQVTQMGQEVILRCVPISNHLYFYWYRQILGQKVEFLVSFYNNEISEKSEIFDDQFSVERPDGSNFTLKIRSTKLEDSAMYFCASSELEETQYFGPGTRLLVL.

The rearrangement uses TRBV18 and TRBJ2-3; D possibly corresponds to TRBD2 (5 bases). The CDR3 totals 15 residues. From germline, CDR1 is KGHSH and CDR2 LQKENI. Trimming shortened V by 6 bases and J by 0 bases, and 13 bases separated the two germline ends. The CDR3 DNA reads TGTGCCAGCTCCCTGGACTTTACTAGCACAGATACGCAGTATTTT. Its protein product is CASSLDFTSTDTQYF.

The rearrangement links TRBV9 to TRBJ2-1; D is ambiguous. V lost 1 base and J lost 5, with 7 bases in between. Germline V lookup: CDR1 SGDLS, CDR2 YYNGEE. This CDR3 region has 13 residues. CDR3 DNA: TGTGCCAGCAGCGTAAGGGCCGACAATGAGCAGTTCTTC. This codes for CASSVRADNEQFF.

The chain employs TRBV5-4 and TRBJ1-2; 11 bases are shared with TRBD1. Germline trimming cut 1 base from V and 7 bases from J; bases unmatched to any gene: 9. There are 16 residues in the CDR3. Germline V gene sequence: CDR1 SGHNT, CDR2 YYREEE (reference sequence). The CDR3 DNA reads TGTGCCAGCAGCTTGAATAGCGGACAGGGGGCGGTTGGCTACACCTTC. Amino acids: CASSLNSGQGAVGYTF.

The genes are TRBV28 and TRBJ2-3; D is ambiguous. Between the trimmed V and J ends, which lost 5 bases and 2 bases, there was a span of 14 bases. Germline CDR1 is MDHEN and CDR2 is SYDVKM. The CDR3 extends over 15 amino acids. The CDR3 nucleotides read TGTGCCAGCAGTAGCCGACGGGTTCTCACAGATACGCAGTATTTT. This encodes CASSSRRVLTDTQYF.

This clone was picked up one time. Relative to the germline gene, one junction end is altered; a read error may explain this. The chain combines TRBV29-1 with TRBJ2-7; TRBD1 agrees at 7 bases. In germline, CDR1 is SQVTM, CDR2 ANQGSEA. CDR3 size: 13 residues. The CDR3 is CGVLGQSSYEQYF. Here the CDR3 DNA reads TGCGGCGTTCTGGGACAGAGCTCCTACGAGCAGTACTTC.